This TCR beta chain stems from a study of cytomegalovirus exposure and HLA in healthy donors. Study at large: Ancestry clustering placed more than 65% of more than 350 genotyped donors in the Caucasian-associated cluster.

V lost 4 bases and J 1 base, leaving 10 bases between the germline ends. CDR1 ENHRY and CDR2 SYGVKD come from the germline V gene. CDR3 length equals 14 residues. The study ran its PCR with 60 Vbeta and 13 Jbeta primers. Data came from immunoSEQ multiplex PCR; TCRdb stores just in-frame clones and leaves some out. The sample has some 120,000 clones, about 8% seen once. This clone was picked up a small number of times. Antigen unknown. Study-wide results and limits: Earlier results showed most TCR beta V segments being productive about 87% or about 30% of the time. TCR beta chains associated with HLA were, in a later analysis, more clonally expanded than equally common others. High specificity and sensitivity for cytomegalovirus status were reported for the classifier.

The V gene is TRBV10-3, the J gene TRBJ1-1; perhaps TRBD1 as D (6 bases). This TCR was recovered from a middle-aged woman in good health and CMV-seropositive. Sequencing input: PBMCs. The CDR3 here is CAISVGRGNTEAFF. DNA of the CDR3: TGTGCCATCAGTGTGGGCAGGGGGAACACTGAAGCTTTCTTT.